This passage covers 22 T cell receptor beta chains from one sample sequenced in a study of control samples from healthy donors and cancer patients (dated by TCRdb to 2020 to 2022). The library was generated by the immunoSEQ multiplex PCR assay. The immuneACCESS repertoire file appears here via TCRdb, limited to in-frame rearrangements. These files lack a portion of the clones; in checked studies, under half of the deficit traces to unresolved V genes, and the cause of the others is not known. The sample contains some 80,000 clones, roughly 90% of them found a single time. Of the sample, 1.9% falls within the top ten clones. What was sequenced was PBMCs. The receptors here all came from a woman aged 55 to 70 with head and neck cancer.

V and J are TRBV19 and TRBJ2-5; perhaps D is TRBD1 or TRBD2 (6 bases each). This CDR3 region has 14 residues. Germline V lookup: CDR1 LNHDA, CDR2 SQIVND (reference sequence). V lost 3 bases to trimming and J lost 5 bases, with 13 bases between them. Here the CDR3 reads CASSISGAGETQYF. DNA for the CDR3: TGTGCCAGTAGTATTTCGGGGGCGGGGGAGACCCAGTACTTC.

Comments on this clone: The same CDR3 can be traced to other DNA sequences in this sample. V and J are TRBV27 and TRBJ2-7; D unresolved. The CDR3 contains 13 residues. Germline CDR1 MNHEY, CDR2 SMNVEV (reference sequence). V lost 3 bases, J lost 2 bases, and 8 bases lay in between. The CDR3 spells CASSFYGPYEQYF. The CDR3 coding sequence is TGTGCCAGCAGTTTTTACGGTCCCTACGAGCAGTACTTC.

The rearrangement uses TRBV2 and TRBJ1-4, with D tentatively TRBD1 (6 bases). CDR1 and CDR2 from the germline V gene are SNHLY and FYNNEI. The CDR3 spans 14 residues. The V end was cut by 4 bases, the J end by 7 bases, with 13 bases between. As DNA, the CDR3 is TGTGCCAGCAGTGTTCAGGGGCAAGGTGAAAAACTGTTTTTT. Amino acid sequence: CASSVQGQGEKLFF. The full variable domain, its missing parts supplied by reference TRBV2 and TRBJ1-4, is EPEVTQTPSHQVTQMGQEVILRCVPISNHLYFYWYRQILGQKVEFLVSFYNNEISEKSEIFDDQFSVERPDGSNFTLKIRSTKLEDSAMYFCASSVQGQGEKLFFGSGTQLSVL.

The chain is built from TRBV19 and TRBJ2-1, with 7 positions matching TRBD1. The CDR3 is 14 amino acids. With V trimmed by 3 bases and J by 7 bases, 6 bases remained unmatched. Germline V gene lookup returns CDR1 LNHDA and CDR2 SQIVND (reference sequence). Written as DNA, the CDR3 is TGTGCCAGTAGTATCTCAGGGGGTGCGAATGAGCAGTTCTTC. Protein product: CASSISGGANEQFF.

The V gene is TRBV24-1, the J gene TRBJ1-5; D not resolved. Germline CDR1 is KGHDR and CDR2 is SFDVKD. CDR3 length: 15 residues. The V gene lost 4 bases and the J gene lost 1 base, with 10 bases spanning the gap. CDR3 bases: TGTGCCACCAGTGAAGGTTCGGGAAGCAATCAGCCCCAGCATTTT. Amino acid sequence: CATSEGSGSNQPQHF.

The chain couples TRBV7-9 to TRBJ1-2; no reliable D call. Trimming removed 1 base at V and 6 bases at J, with 12 bases between. The CDR3 has 14 amino acids. In germline, CDR1 is SEHNR, CDR2 FQNEAQ (reference sequence). The CDR3, as DNA: TGTGCCAGCAGCTTAGTCGTCCTTTCAAATGGCTACACCTTC. Amino acid sequence: CASSLVVLSNGYTF.

The J gene is TRBJ2-2, the V gene TRBV7-8; 10 nucleotides line up with TRBD2. Germline CDR1 and CDR2: SGHVS and FQNEAQ. CDR3 length: 16 amino acids. With 5 bases clipped from V and 1 base from J, the junction kept 4 bases outside the gene matches. CDR3 sequence: CASSPRTSGNTGELFF. In nucleotides, the CDR3 is TGTGCCAGCAGCCCAAGGACTAGCGGGAACACCGGGGAGCTGTTTTTT.

The J gene is TRBJ2-3, the V gene TRBV23-1; D is perhaps TRBD2 (6 bases). TRBV23-1 is filed as an ORF, its function uncertain. V was clipped by 4 bases and J by 2 bases, with 16 bases between them. This CDR3 has 16 amino acids. The CDR3 nucleotides are TGCGCCAGCAGTCGTGTGGGCGGGGCCAACACAGATACGCAGTATTTT. Residues: CASSRVGGANTDTQYF.

This rearrangement joins TRBV12-3 or TRBV12-4 to TRBJ1-2; D is possibly TRBD1 (5 bases). CDR3 size: 12 residues. V lost 7 bases, J lost 8 bases, and 14 bases lay in between. The CDR3 sequence: CASTTGSSGYTF. The CDR3 coding sequence is TGTGCCAGCACCACAGGAAGTAGCGGCTACACCTTC.

This clone was picked up one time. The chain employs TRBV28 and TRBJ1-4; D is perhaps TRBD1 (6 bases). Germline lookup yields CDR1 MDHEN and CDR2 SYDVKM. CDR3 size: 14 residues. V gave up 6 bases and J gave up 4 bases, with 12 bases separating them. In DNA form, the CDR3 reads TGTGCCAGCAGCAAACAGGGCTTTAATGAAAAACTGTTTTTT. This codes for CASSKQGFNEKLFF.

This rearrangement joins TRBV3-1 (or the pseudogene TRBV3-2) to TRBJ2-1; D gene unclear. The germline V gene has CDR1 LGHDT and CDR2 YNNKEL (reference sequence). CDR3 length: 15 residues. V was clipped by 1 base and J by 1 base, with 8 bases between them. CDR3 bases: TGTGCCAGCAGCCAAGCCAGCCGATCCTACAATGAGCAGTTCTTC. This gives the protein CASSQASRSYNEQFF.

This chain joins TRBV15 and TRBJ2-1, with D possibly called TRBD1 or TRBD2 (6 bases each). CDR3 length: 16 amino acids. Trimming took 1 base from V and 6 from J, leaving 16 bases between them. Germline lookup yields CDR1 LNHNV and CDR2 YYDKDF (reference sequence). The CDR3 nucleotides read TGTGCCACCAGCAGAGGAAACAGGGACTGGGGCAATGAGCAGTTCTTC. This codes for CATSRGNRDWGNEQFF.

V and J are TRBV5-6 and TRBJ2-3; the D gene is possibly TRBD1 (6 bases). The CDR3 is 15 amino acids. V was cut by 3 bases and J by 1 base, with 12 bases left in between. Germline CDR1 reads SGHDT; CDR2 reads YYEEEE. In DNA, the CDR3 is TGTGCCAGCAGCTCTCCGGCAGGGGGCACAGATACGCAGTATTTT. This encodes CASSSPAGGTDTQYF.

The V gene is TRBV5-4, the J gene TRBJ2-5; tentatively, D is TRBD1 (5 bases). The V gene's germline CDR1 is SGHNT and CDR2 YYREEE (reference sequence). V was clipped by 0 bases and J by 4 bases, with 13 bases between them. The CDR3 contains 15 residues. Here the CDR3 DNA reads TGTGCCAGCAGCTTGGCCGCAAGGGGCCTAGAGACCCAGTACTTC. Protein product: CASSLAARGLETQYF.

V is TRBV6-5 and J is TRBJ2-1; 7 bases align to TRBD2. Per the germline V gene, CDR1 is MNHEY and CDR2 is SVGAGI. The CDR3 is 15 amino acids. V dropped 6 bases and J dropped 4; count of bases not matched to a gene: 9. CDR3 residues: CASRPVAGQYNEQFF. The CDR3 bases are TGTGCCAGCAGGCCGGTAGCGGGCCAATACAATGAGCAGTTCTTC.

This rearrangement joins TRBV5-8 to TRBJ2-1; 7 bases fit TRBD1. The junction had 6 bases not matched to a gene; V was cut back by 0 bases and J by 6 bases. The germline CDR1 and CDR2 sequences are SGHTS and YDEGEE. The CDR3 totals 15 residues. The CDR3 sequence: CASSLGQGRLNEQFF. For the CDR3, the DNA is TGTGCCAGCAGCTTGGGACAGGGTAGGCTCAATGAGCAGTTCTTC.

The CDR3: CASSPQGSVAEGEQYF. CDR3 DNA sequence: TGTGCCAGTAGCCCCCAGGGTAGCGTAGCGGAGGGCGAGCAGTACTTC. This chain links TRBV19 with TRBJ2-7; TRBD2 is a possible D gene (6 bases). The V gene's germline CDR1 is LNHDA and CDR2 SQIVND (reference sequence). V lost 6 bases to trimming and J lost 6 bases, with 24 bases between them. The CDR3 has 16 amino acids.

V usage is TRBV6-2 or TRBV6-3 and J usage is TRBJ1-5; D is ambiguous. The V gene lost 2 bases and the J gene lost 5 bases, with 4 bases spanning the gap. The CDR3 spans 12 residues. Germline CDR1 and CDR2: MNHEY and SVGEGT. The DNA of the CDR3 is TGTGCCAGCAGTTACGAGGATCAGCCCCAGCATTTT. It encodes CASSYEDQPQHF.

The chain links TRBV11-3 to TRBJ1-1; D not certain. V shed 5 bases and J shed 1 base, with 8 bases lying between them. Germline CDR1 reads SGHNT; CDR2 reads YENEEA. This CDR3 contains 13 residues. The CDR3 coding sequence is TGTGCCAGCAGCCTCCTTGGGAACACTGAAGCTTTCTTT. Translated: CASSLLGNTEAFF.

The chain links TRBV2 to TRBJ1-1, with D hard to call. CDR1 and CDR2 from the germline V gene are SNHLY and FYNNEI. There are 13 residues in the CDR3. V gave up 6 bases and J gave up 1 base, with 9 bases separating them. The CDR3 spells CASSISQNTEAFF. CDR3 nucleotide sequence: TGTGCCAGCAGCATTTCCCAGAACACTGAAGCTTTCTTT. Together with reference TRBV2 and TRBJ1-1, the CDR3 gives the full variable domain: EPEVTQTPSHQVTQMGQEVILRCVPISNHLYFYWYRQILGQKVEFLVSFYNNEISEKSEIFDDQFSVERPDGSNFTLKIRSTKLEDSAMYFCASSISQNTEAFFGQGTRLTVV.

The J gene is TRBJ2-3, the V gene TRBV30; D ambiguous. Looked up from germline, CDR1 is GTSNPN and CDR2 is SVGIG (reference sequence). CDR3 length: 14 residues. Between the trimmed V and J ends, which lost 1 base and 1 base, there was a span of 9 bases. This CDR3 reads CAWSDGQGTDTQYF. The CDR3 DNA reads TGTGCCTGGAGTGACGGCCAGGGCACAGATACGCAGTATTTT.

The chain uses TRBV6-6 and TRBJ2-2; D unresolved. CDR1 MNHNY and CDR2 SVGAGI come from the germline V gene (reference sequence). Deletions cut 6 bases from V and 1 base from J, with 6 bases between. The CDR3 loop spans 13 amino acids. CDR3 residues: CASRERNTGELFF. In DNA form, the CDR3 reads TGTGCCAGCAGGGAACGGAACACCGGGGAGCTGTTTTTT.